This T cell receptor (beta chain) was profiled in a study of T cell responses to AZD1222 COVID-19 vaccine. Libraries were prepared by immunoSEQ multiplex PCR; TCRdb keeps only in-frame clonotypes and omits some of them. The repertoire holds some 140,000 clones, 90% to 95% seen once, with 6% to 7% in the top ten. V lost 3 bases to trimming and J lost 3 bases, with 20 bases between them. The V gene's germline CDR1 is MDHEN and CDR2 SYDVKM. This CDR3 has 17 amino acids. Regarding the study as a whole: At baseline, just six AZD1222 recipients tested seropositive. Unmutated variant regions are reportedly the target of nearly half of TCRs that are spike-specific. The donor cohort was predominantly white British with a female majority, and clonal diversity may have been underestimated.

In regard to this clone: Antigen unknown.

This material consisted of peripheral blood, taken 28 days after the second AZD1222 dose. V gene TRBV28 combines with J gene TRBJ1-1, with TRBD1 as a possible D gene (6 bases). This TCR was sampled from an adult who received the AZD1222 COVID-19 vaccine. Written as DNA, the CDR3 is TGTGCCAGCAGTTTTGTGGTGCAGGCGGGGGCAGACACTGAAGCTTTCTTT. It codes for CASSFVVQAGADTEAFF.